What follows are 32 T cell receptor beta chains derived from one specimen sequenced in a study of blood T cell repertoires in COVID-19. Data came from immunoSEQ multiplex PCR; TCRdb stores just in-frame clones and leaves some out. In the table there are under 200,000 clones, roughly 85% of which are singletons. Sequencing input: PBMCs or T cells enriched from blood (not recorded which). These receptors came from a woman in her 70s in a cohort exposed to, infected with or recovered from COVID-19 (not recorded which).

This clone has just one count. This chain links TRBV2 with TRBJ2-6, with 7 bases identical to TRBD1. CDR1 is SNHLY, CDR2 FYNNEI, per germline. J gave up 2 bases and V 5 bases, and 3 bases lay outside the gene matches. The CDR3 has 15 residues. CDR3 in amino acids: CASSPQGAGANVLTF. In nucleotides, the CDR3 is TGTGCCAGCAGTCCTCAGGGGGCTGGGGCCAACGTCCTGACTTTC.

This chain connects TRBV7-2 to TRBJ2-1; TRBD2 agrees at 8 bases. Germline lookup yields CDR1 SGHTA and CDR2 FQGNSA. V shed 5 bases and J 2 bases; nucleotides not matched to a gene: 5. CDR3 length: 15 amino acids. In nucleotides, the CDR3 is TGTGCCAGCAGCGCCGGGAGGGGCGCCTACAATGAGCAGTTCTTC. This codes for CASSAGRGAYNEQFF.

This clone was recorded at least ten times. The chain is built from TRBV7-9 and TRBJ1-4; 7 bases line up with TRBD1. The V gene's germline CDR1 is SEHNR and CDR2 FQNEAQ (reference sequence). The V and J ends lost 5 bases and 7 bases, in that order; junction bases with no gene match: 10. The length of the CDR3 is 15 residues. The CDR3 sequence: CASSRSQGIIEKLFF. CDR3 coding DNA: TGTGCCAGCAGCAGATCACAGGGGATAATTGAAAAACTGTTTTTT.

V and J are TRBV6-2 or TRBV6-3 and TRBJ2-7; D is perhaps TRBD1 (7 bases). Between the trimmed V and J ends, which lost 2 bases and 3 bases, there was a span of 14 bases. This CDR3 is built from 15 residues. CDR1 and CDR2 (germline): MNHEY, SVGEGT. CDR3 sequence reads: CASSYETGTLYEQYF. CDR3 DNA: TGTGCCAGCAGTTACGAGACAGGGACTCTCTACGAGCAGTACTTC.

This chain links TRBV18 with TRBJ2-7; no firm D call. The CDR3 has 13 residues. V shed 6 bases and J shed 4 bases, with 13 bases lying between them. Germline CDR1 KGHSH, CDR2 LQKENI. Written as DNA, the CDR3 is TGTGCCAGCTCGCCCGACATTGGATACGAGCAGTACTTC. As protein: CASSPDIGYEQYF.

This chain uses TRBV15 with TRBJ2-3, with TRBD1 matching 8 bases. This CDR3 spans 17 amino acids. In germline, CDR1 is LNHNV, CDR2 YYDKDF (reference sequence). After removal of 2 bases from V and 2 bases from J, the junction contained 9 bases not matched to a gene. The DNA for the CDR3 is TGTGCCACCAGCAGAATACCTACAGGGGGGTTCACAGATACGCAGTATTTT. Encoded protein: CATSRIPTGGFTDTQYF.

CDR3 sequence: CASHDGSGGRTQYF. Written as DNA, the CDR3 is TGTGCCAGTCACGACGGGTCCGGGGGGAGGACGCAGTATTTT. V and J are TRBV19 and TRBJ2-3; 7 nucleotides agree with TRBD2. Germline trimming cut 8 bases from V and 9 bases from J; bases unmatched to any gene: 14. Per germline, CDR1 LNHDA and CDR2 SQIVND (reference sequence). The CDR3 loop spans 14 amino acids.

V usage is TRBV28 and J usage is TRBJ1-4; 10 nucleotides align to TRBD1. The CDR3 contains 17 residues. Germline lookup yields CDR1 MDHEN and CDR2 SYDVKM. Trimming cost V 6 bases and J 10 bases; bases outside gene matches: 17. For the CDR3, the DNA is TGTGCCAGCAGATTGGCCACTGGGACAGGGGCGTCTGGAAAACTGTTTTTT. This gives the protein CASRLATGTGASGKLFF.

This clone has just a few counts. The chain joins TRBV4-1 to TRBJ2-2; tentative D call: TRBD1 (6 bases). Trimming removed 3 bases at V and 7 bases at J, with 12 bases between. The CDR3 loop spans 14 amino acids. CDR1 MGHRA and CDR2 YSYEKL come from the germline V gene. CDR3 amino acids: CASSHGQGNGELFF. In DNA form, the CDR3 reads TGCGCCAGCAGCCATGGGCAGGGGAACGGGGAGCTGTTTTTT.

The gene calls are TRBV12-3 or TRBV12-4 and TRBJ2-2, with D unresolved. The CDR3 length is 12 residues. The ends were cut back, 6 bases at V and 3 bases at J, with 5 bases in the middle. For the CDR3, the DNA is TGTGCCAGCAGCCGGGACACCGGGGAGCTGTTTTTT. Translated: CASSRDTGELFF.

The chain couples TRBV7-8 to TRBJ1-5; D is uncertain. CDR3 length: 14 residues. V shed 5 bases and J shed 6 bases, with 14 bases lying between them. Germline V gene data show CDR1 as SGHVS and CDR2 as FQNEAQ. CDR3: CASSGLRLGQPQHF. DNA of the CDR3: TGTGCCAGCAGCGGTCTCAGGCTCGGTCAGCCCCAGCATTTT.

V gene TRBV6-2 or TRBV6-3 combines with J gene TRBJ2-7, with D perhaps TRBD2 (6 bases). CDR3 length equals 16 residues. Trimming removed 5 bases at V and 0 bases at J, with 17 bases between. Germline assignment: CDR1 MNHEY and CDR2 SVGEGT. The CDR3 nucleotides read TGTGCCAGCAGTCGCCACGGGGGAGCGAGCTCCTACGAGCAGTACTTC. This translates into CASSRHGGASSYEQYF.

This chain uses TRBV7-2 with TRBJ2-1; 8 nucleotides agree with TRBD2. Germline V gene data show CDR1 as SGHTA and CDR2 as FQGNSA. This CDR3 is 15 amino acids long. V was pared by 0 bases and J by 4 bases, with 2 bases of the junction left unmatched. The CDR3 region has the DNA TGTGCCAGCAGCTTAGCTGTAGCGGGGTACAATGAGCAGTTCTTC. Translated, it gives CASSLAVAGYNEQFF.

This sequence joins TRBV7-3 and TRBJ2-7; D is possibly TRBD2 (5 bases). Germline V CDR1 and CDR2: SGHTA, FQGTGA. The CDR3 consists of 13 residues. V was cut by 5 bases and J by 3 bases, with 11 bases left in between. For the CDR3, the DNA is TGTGCCAGCAGCCCCTCCGGAGGCTACGAGCAGTACTTC. Residues: CASSPSGGYEQYF.

This sequence joins TRBV24-1 and TRBJ2-5; TRBD1 aligns across 9 bases. Trimming took 7 bases from V and 10 from J; bases not matched to a gene: 9. Germline-derived CDR1 and CDR2 are KGHDR and SFDVKD. The CDR3 spans 13 residues. CDR3 amino acids: CATSRTGEGYQYF. The CDR3 coding sequence is TGTGCCACCAGCCGGACAGGGGAAGGGTACCAGTACTTC.

This clone was counted once. The CDR3 protein is CASSLQAENLDTEAFF. The CDR3 nucleotides read TGTGCCAGCAGTTTACAGGCCGAAAACCTTGACACTGAAGCTTTCTTT. This chain links TRBV28 with TRBJ1-1, with unresolved D. The germline V gene encodes CDR1 MDHEN and CDR2 SYDVKM. V was pared by 2 bases and J by 3 bases, with 16 bases between. The CDR3 has 16 residues.

CDR3: CASSLPGQNTDTQYF. The CDR3 DNA reads TGTGCCAGCAGTTTACCGGGACAGAACACAGATACGCAGTATTTT. The genes are TRBV28 and TRBJ2-3; 7 positions match TRBD1. The CDR3 has 15 amino acids. Germline-derived CDR1 and CDR2 are MDHEN and SYDVKM. V trimming: 2 bases; J trimming: 2 bases; junction bases outside the gene matches: 4.

The chain carries TRBV7-8 and TRBJ2-1, with 8 bases lining up with TRBD2. The V gene's germline CDR1 is SGHVS and CDR2 FQNEAQ. The CDR3 is 15 amino acids. Trimming removed 2 bases from V and 2 bases from J; junction bases left unmatched: 2. This chain's CDR3 is CASSLRGLAYNEQFF. The CDR3 DNA sequence: TGTGCCAGCAGCTTAAGGGGACTAGCCTACAATGAGCAGTTCTTC.

As DNA, the CDR3 is TGTGCCACCTTACAGGGAGACGAGCAGTACTTC. Translating it yields CATLQGDEQYF. The V call is TRBV28, the J call TRBJ2-7, with a weak D call TRBD1 (6 bases). Germline assignment: CDR1 MDHEN and CDR2 SYDVKM. Trimming took off 10 bases at V and 5 bases at J, with 12 bases between the two ends. This CDR3 is 11 amino acids long. The full variable domain, its missing parts supplied by reference TRBV28 and TRBJ2-7, is DVKVTQSSRYLVKRTGEKVFLECVQDMDHENMFWYRQDPGLGLRLIYFSYDVKMKEKGDIPEGYSVSREKKERFSLILESASTNQTSMYLCATLQGDEQYFGPGTRLTVT.

In DNA, the CDR3 is TGTGCCAGCAAGAACAGGGGGCGATCCTATGGCTACACCTTC. Translation gives CASKNRGRSYGYTF. The chain recombines TRBV2 with TRBJ1-2, with 9 bases lining up with TRBD1. Germline V gives CDR1 SNHLY, CDR2 FYNNEI. The CDR3 loop spans 14 amino acids. Germline trimming cut 7 bases from V and 4 bases from J; bases unmatched to any gene: 7.

The V gene is TRBV11-3, the J gene TRBJ2-1; D is uncertain. In germline, CDR1 is SGHNT, CDR2 YENEEA. The CDR3 is 16 amino acids. The V end lost 5 bases, the J end lost 0 bases, and 14 bases lay between the germline ends. The CDR3 DNA sequence: TGTGCCAGCAGCCCCCCCGGTGGTAGCTCCTACAATGAGCAGTTCTTC. Protein sequence: CASSPPGGSSYNEQFF.

This clone came up a few times. The V and J genes are TRBV9 and TRBJ2-5; 10 bases are a match to TRBD1. V shed 0 bases, J shed 5 bases, and the junction held 4 bases outside the gene matches. This CDR3 is 15 amino acids long. Germline V lookup: CDR1 SGDLS, CDR2 YYNGEE. For the CDR3, the DNA is TGTGCCAGCAGCGTAGCCCAGGACAGGGGGGAGACCCAGTACTTC. Its translation is CASSVAQDRGETQYF.

This sequence joins TRBV28 and TRBJ2-1, with 10 bases identical to TRBD2. This CDR3 has 13 amino acids. Germline lookup yields CDR1 MDHEN and CDR2 SYDVKM. V shed 8 bases, J shed 9 bases, and the junction held 7 bases outside the gene matches. The CDR3 bases are TGTGCCAGCGAAGAAAGACTAGCGGGTGAGCAGTTCTTC. Translated: CASEERLAGEQFF.

The chain joins TRBV14 to TRBJ2-2; D gene ambiguous. V lost 0 bases to trimming and J lost 9 bases, with 8 bases between them. The germline V gene has CDR1 SGHDN and CDR2 FVKESK. The CDR3 runs to 13 residues. CDR3 region: CASSQDEYRELFF. CDR3 nucleotides: TGTGCCAGCAGCCAAGATGAATACAGGGAGCTGTTTTTT.

The rearrangement links TRBV7-2 to TRBJ1-2, with D tentatively TRBD1 (5 bases). The length of the CDR3 is 13 residues. The germline gives CDR1 SGHTA, CDR2 FQGNSA. Trimming left V 3 bases short and J 2 bases short, with 7 bases between. CDR3 region: CASSFNRNYGYTF. The CDR3 nucleotides are TGTGCCAGCAGCTTTAACAGGAACTATGGCTACACCTTC.

This rearrangement joins TRBV29-1 to TRBJ2-7; unclear D gene. V lost 4 bases to trimming and J lost 2 bases, with 6 bases between them. The length of the CDR3 is 11 residues. The germline CDR1 and CDR2 sequences are SQVTM and ANQGSEA. In nucleotides, the CDR3 is TGCAGCGTTGGTTCAGCCTACGAGCAGTACTTC. It specifies CSVGSAYEQYF.

The chain carries TRBV12-3 or TRBV12-4 and TRBJ1-1, with TRBD1 matching 7 bases. The CDR3 totals 11 residues. With V trimmed by 6 bases and J by 6 bases, 1 base remained unmatched. The CDR3 DNA reads TGTGCCAGCAGGCAGGGGGCTGAAGCTTTCTTT. Protein product: CASRQGAEAFF.

The chain couples TRBV18 to TRBJ2-2; 8 bases align to TRBD2. J lost 0 bases, V lost 3 bases, and 6 bases had no gene match. Germline CDR1 KGHSH, CDR2 LQKENI. This CDR3 has 17 residues. CDR3 DNA sequence: TGTGCCAGCTCACCCAGGGTAGCGGGGACGAACACCGGGGAGCTGTTTTTT. It translates to CASSPRVAGTNTGELFF.

CDR3 DNA: TGTGCCAGCAGTTACTTCCGGGACAGTGCGGGGACCCAGTACTTC. It yields the protein CASSYFRDSAGTQYF. The gene calls are TRBV6-5 and TRBJ2-5; 7 bases fit TRBD1. This CDR3 has 15 amino acids. Germline CDR1 is MNHEY and CDR2 is SVGAGI. V dropped 1 base and J dropped 7; count of bases not matched to a gene: 9.

This chain joins TRBV4-2 and TRBJ2-5; a weak D match, TRBD1 (5 bases). V was pared by 0 bases and J by 1 base, with 9 bases between. CDR1 LGHNA and CDR2 YNFKEQ come from the germline V gene. This CDR3 spans 15 amino acids. CDR3 DNA sequence: TGTGCCAGCAGCCAAGATCTGACAGTCCAAGAGACCCAGTACTTC. This codes for CASSQDLTVQETQYF.

The rearrangement uses TRBV30 and TRBJ1-5; 7 positions agree with TRBD1. Germline CDR1 is GTSNPN and CDR2 is SVGIG (reference sequence). With 2 bases clipped from V and 5 bases from J, the junction kept 3 bases outside the gene matches. This CDR3 has 13 amino acids. The CDR3 DNA sequence: TGTGCCTGGAGTCCCCAGGGGGATCAGCCCCAGCATTTT. Protein product: CAWSPQGDQPQHF.

The chain couples TRBV6-6 to TRBJ1-3; D uncertain. Germline V gene lookup returns CDR1 MNHNY and CDR2 SVGAGI (reference sequence). Trimming cost V 10 bases and J 0 bases, with 10 bases left between them. CDR3 length equals 13 residues. The CDR3 protein is CATAGSSGNTIYF. In nucleotides, the CDR3 is TGTGCCACCGCGGGGTCCTCTGGAAACACCATATATTTT.